The present TCR beta chain was sequenced within a study of vaccination effects on CD4 cells after COVID-19. ViraFEST assay sequencing came after antigen-specific CD4+ T cells were expanded with viral peptide pools. The culture ran for nine to eleven days, and then CD4+ T cells were isolated. The individual was infected with SARS-CoV-2 between March and December 2020, as confirmed by PCR. Vaccination of participants consisted of two doses of either the BNT162b2 or mRNA-1273 vaccine. Study-wide results and limits: There was marked clonal contraction among infection- and vaccine-induced clones late after vaccination. Convalescents' post-vaccination spike-reactive clones were chiefly new, vaccine-induced ones.

Comments on this clone: Its target is unknown.

The assay was immunoSEQ multiplex PCR, and TCRdb's table has in-frame clones only and misses some. Of 14,000 or so clones in the sample, roughly four fifths were seen once. This TCR was recovered from a human donor who had a prior SARS-CoV-2 infection. Here the sequenced sample was CD4+ T cells from PBMCs cultured with HCoV-NL63 spike peptides, taken after COVID-19 vaccination.

The CDR3 DNA follows: TGTGCCAGCAGCCTGACTAGCGGGGGGGCAGATACGCAGTATTTT. It specifies CASSLTSGGADTQYF. V gene TRBV11-2 combines with J gene TRBJ2-3; TRBD2 matches 14 bases. The CDR3 loop spans 15 amino acids. CDR1 SGHAT and CDR2 FQNNGV come from the germline V gene. Trimming removed 5 bases from V and 4 bases from J; junction bases left unmatched: 2. Together with reference TRBV11-2 and TRBJ2-3, the CDR3 gives the full variable domain: EAGVAQSPRYKIIEKRQSVAFWCNPISGHATLYWYQQILGQGPKLLIQFQNNGVVDDSQLPKDRFSAERLKGVDSTLKIQPAKLEDSAVYLCASSLTSGGADTQYFGPGTRLTVL.